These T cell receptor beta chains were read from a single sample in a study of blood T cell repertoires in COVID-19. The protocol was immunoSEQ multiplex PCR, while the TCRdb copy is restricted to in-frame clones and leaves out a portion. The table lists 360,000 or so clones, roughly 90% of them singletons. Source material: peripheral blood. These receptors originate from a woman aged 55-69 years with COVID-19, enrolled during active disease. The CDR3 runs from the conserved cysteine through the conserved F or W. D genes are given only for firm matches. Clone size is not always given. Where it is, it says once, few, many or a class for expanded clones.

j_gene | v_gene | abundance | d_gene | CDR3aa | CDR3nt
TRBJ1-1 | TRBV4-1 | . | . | CASTKGGSPEAFF | TGCGCCAGCACCAAGGGGGGGAGTCCTGAAGCTTTCTTT
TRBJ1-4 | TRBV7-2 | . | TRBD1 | CASSLSGQVHEKLFF | TGTGCCAGCAGCTTATCAGGACAGGTTCATGAAAAACTGTTTTTT
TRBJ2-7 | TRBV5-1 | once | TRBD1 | CASSLGDSLGSSYEQYF | TGCGCCAGCAGCTTGGGGGACAGCCTTGGGAGCTCCTACGAGCAGTACTTC
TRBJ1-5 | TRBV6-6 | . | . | CASTWTGSNQPQHF | TGTGCCAGCACTTGGACGGGAAGCAATCAGCCCCAGCATTTT
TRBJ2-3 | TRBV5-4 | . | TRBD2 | CASSPRGTISGTQYF | TGTGCCAGCAGCCCCCGGGGGACTATCTCGGGGACGCAGTATTTT
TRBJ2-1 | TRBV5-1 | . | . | CASSGLTGSYNEQFF | TGCGCCAGCAGCGGATTGACAGGCTCCTACAATGAGCAGTTCTTC
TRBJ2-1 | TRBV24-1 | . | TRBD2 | CATSDRAGAMNNEQFF | TGTGCCACCAGTGACCGAGCGGGGGCTATGAACAATGAGCAGTTCTTC
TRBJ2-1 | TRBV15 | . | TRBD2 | CATSRPGLARNNEQFF | TGTGCCACCAGCAGGCCGGGACTAGCGAGGAACAATGAGCAGTTCTTC
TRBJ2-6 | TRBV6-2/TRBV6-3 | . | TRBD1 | CASSYDPGQGVPSGANVLTF | TGTGCCAGCAGTTATGATCCGGGACAGGGGGTCCCGTCTGGGGCCAACGTCCTGACTTTC
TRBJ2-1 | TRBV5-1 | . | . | CASSLVGGAENEQFF | TGCGCCAGCAGCTTGGTGGGGGGGGCCGAGAATGAGCAGTTCTTC
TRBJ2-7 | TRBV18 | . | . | CASSPIGGQSSYEQYF | TGTGCCAGCTCTCCTATTGGAGGACAGAGCTCCTACGAGCAGTACTTC
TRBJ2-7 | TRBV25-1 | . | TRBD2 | CASRDSGGSYEQYF | TGTGCCAGTAGAGACTCGGGGGGTTCCTACGAGCAGTACTTC
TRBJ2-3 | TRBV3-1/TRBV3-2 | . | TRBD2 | CASSRGLAGGFSTDTQYF | TGTGCCAGCAGCCGCGGACTAGCGGGGGGGTTTAGCACAGATACGCAGTATTTT
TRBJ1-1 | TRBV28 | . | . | CASRNGGSNTEAFF | TGTGCCAGCAGGAATGGGGGGTCGAACACTGAAGCTTTCTTT
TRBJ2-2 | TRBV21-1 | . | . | CASTPQGHPTNTGELFF | TGTGCCAGCACCCCACAGGGACACCCGACGAACACCGGGGAGCTGTTTTTT
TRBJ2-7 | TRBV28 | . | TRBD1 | CASSPDRGRSYEQYF | TGTGCCAGCAGTCCTGACAGGGGTAGATCGTACGAGCAGTACTTC
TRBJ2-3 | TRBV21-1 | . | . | CASSATGVGDTQYF | TGTGCCAGCAGCGCTACAGGGGTGGGGGATACGCAGTATTTT
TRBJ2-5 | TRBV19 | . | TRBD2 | CASSPRTGGVQETQYF | TGTGCCAGTAGTCCCCGGACGGGGGGGGTCCAAGAGACCCAGTACTTC
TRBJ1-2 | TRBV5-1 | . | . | CASSPEGSPSYGYTF | TGCGCCAGCAGCCCCGAGGGATCACCCAGCTATGGCTACACCTTC
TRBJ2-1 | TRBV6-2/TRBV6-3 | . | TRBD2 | CASNPTFAGGRSEQFF | TGTGCCAGCAACCCTACGTTCGCGGGGGGGCGGAGTGAGCAGTTCTTC
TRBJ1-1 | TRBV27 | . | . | CASSRPPNTEAFF | TGTGCCAGCAGTCGTCCCCCGAACACTGAAGCTTTCTTT
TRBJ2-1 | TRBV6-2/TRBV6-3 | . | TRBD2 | CASSYSLAGNSYNEQFF | TGTGCCAGCAGTTACTCGTTAGCGGGGAACTCCTACAATGAGCAGTTCTTC
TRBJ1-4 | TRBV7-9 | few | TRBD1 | CASSLLGQGTNEKLFF | TGTGCCAGCAGCCTCCTGGGACAGGGCACTAATGAAAAACTGTTTTTT
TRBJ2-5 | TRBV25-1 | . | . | CASSDPLELQETQYF | TGTGCCAGCAGTGACCCCCTAGAACTCCAAGAGACCCAGTACTTC